This passage covers 31 T cell receptor beta chains from one sample sequenced in a study of blood T cells in healthy people across ages. The second PCR ran about 6 to 12 cycles with a sample-barcoded 5' primer and J-beta primers. From the 5' RACE reads, TCRdb called clonotypes with MiXCR, one entry per CDR3 protein. The table includes roughly 500,000 distinct CDR3 sequences, 24% detected once. The data were also submitted as part of a second study, on T cells of mothers and their children.

The sample taken for sequencing was blood. Receptors originate from a boy younger than 18 in good health.

This clonotype was counted a few times. The chain couples TRBV4-1 to TRBJ2-5, with 9 nucleotides matching TRBD1. The DNA end is a closer match to TRBJ2-7, so the J assignment may be wrong. Germline CDR1 and CDR2: MGHRA and YSYEKL. The CDR3 sequence is 17 residues long. CDR3 in DNA: TGCGCCAGCAGCCAAGTGGATTGGACAGGGGCATCCTACGAGCAGTACTTC. Its protein product is CASSQVDWTGASYEQYF.

This clonotype was detected a few times. The rearrangement uses TRBV9 and TRBJ1-2; D is unclear. V was pared by 0 bases and J by 5 bases, with 14 bases between. Looked up from germline, CDR1 is SGDLS and CDR2 is YYNGEE. This CDR3 contains 15 residues. The CDR3, as DNA: TGTGCCAGCAGCGTAGGGGCAGCCGTTCTATATGGCTACACCTTC. This sequence encodes CASSVGAAVLYGYTF.

V is TRBV28 and J is TRBJ1-2; TRBD1 matches 7 bases. Trimming at V came to 6 bases and at J to 1 base, leaving 8 bases not matched to a gene. The length of the CDR3 is 15 residues. Germline lookup yields CDR1 MDHEN and CDR2 SYDVKM. CDR3 coding DNA: TGTGCCAGCAGAACCGGGACAGCGTTTAACTATGGCTACACCTTC. This gives the protein CASRTGTAFNYGYTF.

CDR3: CASSQSYRGIWPGANVLTF. CDR3 in DNA: TGTGCCAGCAGCCAATCTTACAGGGGGATATGGCCTGGGGCCAACGTCCTGACTTTC. The chain joins TRBV3-1 to TRBJ2-6; TRBD1 aligns across 8 bases. The CDR3 has 19 residues. J lost 2 bases, V lost 2 bases, and 11 bases had no gene match. Germline-derived CDR1 and CDR2 are LGHDT and YNNKEL (reference sequence).

The rearrangement joins TRBV7-2 to TRBJ2-5; D perhaps matches TRBD1 (5 bases). V was cut by 8 bases and J by 2 bases, with 15 bases left in between. The CDR3 is 14 amino acids. Germline V gives CDR1 SGHTA, CDR2 FQGNSA. CDR3 loop: CASGYSGLQETQYF. DNA for the CDR3: TGTGCCAGCGGCTATTCAGGGCTTCAAGAGACCCAGTACTTC. The full variable domain, with the rest looked up from reference TRBV7-2 and TRBJ2-5, is GAGVSQSPSNKVTEKGKDVELRCDPISGHTALYWYRQSLGQGLEFLIYFQGNSAPDKSGLPSDRFSAERTGGSVSTLTIQRTQQEDSAVYLCASGYSGLQETQYFGPGTRLLVL.

This clonotype has ten or more counts. This rearrangement joins TRBV3-1 to TRBJ2-7; 8 nucleotides align to TRBD2. With V trimmed by 4 bases and J by 3 bases, 8 bases remained unmatched. Per germline, CDR1 LGHDT and CDR2 YNNKEL (reference sequence). The CDR3 extends over 15 amino acids. The CDR3 protein is CASSPTTSGGYEQYF. CDR3 bases: TGTGCCAGCAGCCCGACAACTAGCGGAGGCTACGAGCAGTACTTC.

This sequence joins TRBV5-1 and TRBJ2-2; D is undetermined. This CDR3 has 15 residues. Germline lookup yields CDR1 SGHRS and CDR2 YFSETQ. V lost 2 bases, J lost 4 bases, and 12 bases lay in between. CDR3 nucleotide sequence: TGCGCCAGCAGCTTACGGACCGGAATCACCGGGGAGCTGTTTTTT. Translation: CASSLRTGITGELFF.

The rearrangement uses TRBV28 and TRBJ2-5, with TRBD1 identical over 9 bases. V lost 3 bases to trimming and J lost 5 bases; unmatched junction nucleotides: 4. The CDR3 is 14 residues long. Germline V gene data show CDR1 as MDHEN and CDR2 as SYDVKM. The CDR3 reads CASSFVTGGETQYF. In nucleotides, the CDR3 is TGTGCCAGCAGTTTTGTAACAGGGGGCGAGACCCAGTACTTC.

This clonotype was seen more than once but under ten times. V usage is TRBV6-2 or TRBV6-3 and J usage is TRBJ2-5; weak D call: TRBD1 (6 bases). Judging by the DNA end, TRBJ2-1 fits better; the J call may be wrong. The CDR3 is 13 amino acids. Germline values: CDR1 MNHEY, CDR2 SVGEGT. The CDR3 nucleotides read TGTGCCAGCAGTTGGTACAGGGACAATGAGCAGTTCTTC. It encodes CASSWYRDNEQFF.

Worth noting for this clonotype: This may be a read error, as it is one base from a much larger clone. V and J are TRBV6-2 or TRBV6-3 and TRBJ2-3; D remains ambiguous. The germline V gene has CDR1 MNHEY and CDR2 SVGEGT. The CDR3 totals 14 residues. The V end lost 0 bases, the J end lost 1 base, and 5 bases lay between the germline ends. The CDR3 reads CASSYSTGTDTQYF. CDR3 sequence (DNA): TGTGCCAGCAGTTACTCGACTGGCACAGATACGCAGTATTTT.

The gene calls are TRBV4-3 and TRBJ1-2; no clear D gene. The germline V and J ends were trimmed by 0 bases and 0 bases, with 8 bases remaining between them. CDR1 is LGHNA, CDR2 YSLEER, per germline. The CDR3 contains 15 residues. The CDR3 coding sequence is TGCGCCAGCAGCCAAGATCTCGCCCCTAACTATGGCTACACCTTC. It encodes CASSQDLAPNYGYTF.

CDR3 coding DNA: TGTGCCAGCAGTTTGGGACTAGCGGCACCCAGAGGGGAGCAGTACTTC. It codes for CASSLGLAAPRGEQYF. This rearrangement joins TRBV28 to TRBJ2-5, with 11 bases aligning to TRBD2. This CDR3 region has 16 residues. Trimming cost V 3 bases and J 11 bases; bases outside gene matches: 14. Germline V CDR1 and CDR2: MDHEN, SYDVKM.

This sequence joins TRBV7-2 and TRBJ2-5; TRBD1 matches at 11 bases. The DNA end favors TRBJ2-1, so the J call may be wrong. This CDR3 has 18 residues. Germline CDR1 reads SGHTA; CDR2 reads FQGNSA. The DNA for the CDR3 is TGTGCCAGCAGCTTACGAAGGACAGGGGGCGCTTGGGACAATGAGCAGTTCTTC. Amino acid sequence: CASSLRRTGGAWDNEQFF.

This clonotype came up a few times. The chain combines TRBV5-1 with TRBJ1-2, with D tentatively TRBD1 (5 bases). The V gene lost 0 bases and the J gene lost 2 bases, with 8 bases spanning the gap. The germline CDR1 and CDR2 sequences are SGHRS and YFSETQ. CDR3 length: 14 residues. DNA of the CDR3: TGCGCCAGCAGCTTGGGCAGGGACAACTATGGCTACACCTTC. It yields the protein CASSLGRDNYGYTF.

This clonotype was seen more than once but under ten times. The CDR3 loop is CSVEDGTRDYGYTF. The DNA of the CDR3 is TGCAGCGTTGAAGACGGGACAAGGGACTATGGCTACACCTTC. The V gene is TRBV29-1, the J gene TRBJ1-2; possible D gene TRBD1, 6 bases. The V end lost 0 bases, the J end lost 3 bases, and 11 bases lay between the germline ends. CDR3 length: 14 residues. Germline values: CDR1 SQVTM, CDR2 ANQGSEA.

This chain connects TRBV18 to TRBJ2-5, with 11 bases fitting TRBD2. CDR1 and CDR2 from the germline V gene are KGHSH and LQKENI. The CDR3 consists of 18 residues. With 1 base clipped from V and 0 bases from J, the junction kept 7 bases outside the gene matches. CDR3 sequence: CASSPQTSGEPYQETQYF. Here the CDR3 DNA reads TGTGCCAGCTCACCACAGACTAGCGGGGAACCGTACCAAGAGACCCAGTACTTC.

This chain links TRBV27 with TRBJ2-1; D is possibly TRBD1 (5 bases). The germline V gene encodes CDR1 MNHEY and CDR2 SMNVEV (reference sequence). The CDR3 has 13 amino acids. V was trimmed by 5 bases and J by 5 bases, leaving 10 bases between them. CDR3 bases: TGTGCCAGCAGTCAGGACACCAACAATGAGCAGTTCTTC. Translating gives CASSQDTNNEQFF.

For this clonotype: The junction departs from the called germline gene at one end, perhaps through a read error. The chain links TRBV7-6 to TRBJ2-5, with TRBD2 as a possible D gene (5 bases). Germline CDR1 reads SGHVS; CDR2 reads FNYEAQ. The CDR3 has 16 residues. The CDR3 region has the DNA TGTGCCGGCAGACCGCCCCCGGGGTCATCGACGGAGACCCAGTACTTC. This encodes CAGRPPPGSSTETQYF.

A few counts support this clonotype. V gene TRBV5-1 combines with J gene TRBJ2-2, with unresolved D. Trimming pared 0 bases from V and 4 bases from J, leaving 7 bases between. The CDR3 extends over 14 amino acids. Germline CDR1 is SGHRS and CDR2 is YFSETQ. CDR3 protein: CASSLVVVTGELFF. For the CDR3, the DNA is TGCGCCAGCAGCTTGGTCGTCGTCACCGGGGAGCTGTTTTTT.

This chain joins TRBV20-1 and TRBJ2-5; tentative D call: TRBD2 (6 bases). Trimming took 3 bases from V and 5 from J, leaving 19 bases between them. CDR3 size: 15 residues. Per germline, CDR1 DFQATT and CDR2 SNEGSKA (reference sequence). The CDR3 reads CSARPNRGSQETQYF. The CDR3 coding sequence is TGCAGTGCTAGGCCCAACCGGGGGAGTCAGGAGACCCAGTACTTC.

The sample holds a few counts of this clonotype. This chain joins TRBV6-4 and TRBJ2-6, with no clear D. V dropped 3 bases and J dropped 0 bases, with 12 bases sitting between them. The CDR3 runs to 17 residues. Per the germline V gene, CDR1 is MRHNA and CDR2 is SNTAGT. The CDR3 is CASSEFVIGSGANVLTF. In DNA form, the CDR3 reads TGTGCCAGCAGTGAATTCGTGATAGGCTCTGGGGCCAACGTCCTGACTTTC.

The chain couples TRBV20-1 to TRBJ2-3; 8 bases align to TRBD1. Trimming removed 7 bases from V and 1 base from J; junction bases left unmatched: 4. The CDR3 runs to 13 residues. Germline loops: CDR1 DFQATT, CDR2 SNEGSKA (reference sequence). The CDR3 bases are TGCAGTGGCTTGACAGGGGGCACAGATACGCAGTATTTT. Encoded protein: CSGLTGGTDTQYF.

V usage is TRBV27 and J usage is TRBJ1-6; 12 bases fit TRBD1. With V trimmed by 6 bases and J by 9 bases, 12 bases remained unmatched. The CDR3 is 17 amino acids. Germline CDR1 MNHEY, CDR2 SMNVEV (reference sequence). CDR3 nucleotide sequence: TGTGCCAGCAGATGGGACAGGGGGCGGCAAGTTCGTTCACCCCTCCACTTT. Protein product: CASRWDRGRQVRSPLHF.

The CDR3 sequence: CASSHRTALNTGELFF. The CDR3 coding sequence is TGTGCCAGCAGCCATCGGACAGCCCTGAACACCGGGGAGCTGTTTTTT. The rearrangement joins TRBV4-2 to TRBJ2-2, with D perhaps TRBD1 (6 bases). Trimming stripped 3 bases from V and 1 base from J, with 12 bases between. Germline V lookup: CDR1 LGHNA, CDR2 YNFKEQ. The CDR3 is 16 residues long.

This clonotype was seen a handful of times. The chain couples TRBV5-1 to TRBJ2-7; 9 bases fit TRBD1. CDR1 and CDR2 from the germline V gene are SGHRS and YFSETQ. The CDR3 sequence is 15 residues long. Germline trimming cut 4 bases from V and 3 bases from J; bases unmatched to any gene: 8. CDR3 region: CASSPGTGTLYEQYF. The CDR3 nucleotides read TGCGCCAGCAGCCCAGGGACAGGGACGCTCTACGAGCAGTACTTC.

This clonotype was picked up a small number of times. This chain uses TRBV10-3 with TRBJ2-3; D is possibly TRBD1 (6 bases). The germline V and J ends were trimmed by 2 bases and 1 base, with 10 bases remaining between them. Looked up from germline, CDR1 is ENHRY and CDR2 is SYGVKD. CDR3 length: 15 residues. CDR3 nucleotides: TGTGCCATCAGTGAGGTCCCAGGGGGCACAGATACGCAGTATTTT. Residues: CAISEVPGGTDTQYF.

In this sample, this clonotype turned up many times. The gene calls are TRBV7-3 and TRBJ2-5; TRBD1 matches 9 bases. The J call may be faulty, since TRBJ2-1 better matches the DNA end. This CDR3 is built from 15 residues. Germline CDR1 and CDR2: SGHTA and FQGTGA. In DNA, the CDR3 is TGTGCCAGCAGCCTGGACAGGGGAAGTCACAATGAGCAGTTCTTC. Encoded protein: CASSLDRGSHNEQFF.

The chain employs TRBV27 and TRBJ1-1; TRBD1 might be the D (6 bases). With 0 bases removed from V and 4 bases from J, the gap between germline ends came to 9 bases. Germline CDR1 reads MNHEY; CDR2 reads SMNVEV (reference sequence). This CDR3 is built from 14 residues. CDR3 residues: CASSLSSRGTEAFF. In nucleotides, the CDR3 is TGTGCCAGCAGTTTATCCTCCAGGGGCACTGAAGCTTTCTTT.

This clonotype was counted only a few times. The gene calls are TRBV27 and TRBJ2-7; TRBD1 matches 8 bases. CDR3 length: 12 residues. Germline CDR1 is MNHEY and CDR2 is SMNVEV (reference sequence). The V and J ends lost 6 bases and 5 bases, in that order; junction bases with no gene match: 3. The CDR3 loop is CASRQGANEQYF. The CDR3 DNA follows: TGTGCCAGCAGGCAGGGGGCCAACGAGCAGTACTTC.

The chain couples TRBV11-2 to TRBJ2-7; 8 positions match TRBD1. CDR3 length: 14 residues. V was pared by 3 bases and J by 4 bases, with 5 bases of the junction left unmatched. The V gene's germline CDR1 is SGHAT and CDR2 FQNNGV. In DNA form, the CDR3 reads TGTGCCAGCAGCTTCGACACAGGGGGGTACGAGCAGTACTTC. Its protein is CASSFDTGGYEQYF.

The chain has TRBV7-3 and TRBJ1-1; the D is unclear. V was cut by 2 bases and J by 6 bases, with 10 bases left in between. Per germline, CDR1 SGHTA and CDR2 FQGTGA. This CDR3 contains 13 residues. The CDR3 spells CASSLSRDSEAFF. CDR3 nucleotide sequence: TGTGCCAGCAGCTTATCTAGAGACTCTGAAGCTTTCTTT.